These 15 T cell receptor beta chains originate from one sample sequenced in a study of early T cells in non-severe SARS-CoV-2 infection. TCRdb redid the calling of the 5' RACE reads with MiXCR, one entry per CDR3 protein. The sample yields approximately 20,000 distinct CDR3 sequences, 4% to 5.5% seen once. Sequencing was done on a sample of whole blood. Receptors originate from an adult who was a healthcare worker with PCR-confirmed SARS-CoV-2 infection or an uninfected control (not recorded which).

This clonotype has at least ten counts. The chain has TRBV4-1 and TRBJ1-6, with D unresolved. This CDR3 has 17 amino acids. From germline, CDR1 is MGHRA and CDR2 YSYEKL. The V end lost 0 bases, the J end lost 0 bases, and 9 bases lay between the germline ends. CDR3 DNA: TGCGCCAGCAGCCAAGAGTGGCAGCGCTCCTATAATTCACCCCTCCACTTT. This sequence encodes CASSQEWQRSYNSPLHF.

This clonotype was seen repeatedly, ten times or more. The CDR3 DNA follows: TGCGCCAGCAGCCAAGAACATGGAGGGGGCGGCTATGGCTACACCTTC. Translated: CASSQEHGGGGYGYTF. The J gene is TRBJ1-2, the V gene TRBV4-3; 7 bases fit TRBD1. This CDR3 comprises 16 residues. Trimming removed 0 bases from V and 4 bases from J; junction bases left unmatched: 8. The germline gives CDR1 LGHNA, CDR2 YSLEER.

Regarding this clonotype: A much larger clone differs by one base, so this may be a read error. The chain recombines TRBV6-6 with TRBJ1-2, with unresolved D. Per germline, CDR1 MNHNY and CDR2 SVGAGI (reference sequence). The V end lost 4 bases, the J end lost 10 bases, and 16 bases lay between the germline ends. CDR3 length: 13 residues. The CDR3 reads CASSSGQPYLYTF. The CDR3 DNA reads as TGTGCCAGCAGTTCAGGCCAACCTTATCTCTACACCTTC.

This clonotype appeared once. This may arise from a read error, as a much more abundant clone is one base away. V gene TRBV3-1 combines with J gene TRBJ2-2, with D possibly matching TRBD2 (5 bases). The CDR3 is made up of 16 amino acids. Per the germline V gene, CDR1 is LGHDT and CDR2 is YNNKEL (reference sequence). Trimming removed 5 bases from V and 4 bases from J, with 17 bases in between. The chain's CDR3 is CASSIRGKGSTGELFF. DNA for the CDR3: TGTGCCAGCAGCATCCGAGGGAAAGGGAGCACCGGGGAGCTGTTTTTT.

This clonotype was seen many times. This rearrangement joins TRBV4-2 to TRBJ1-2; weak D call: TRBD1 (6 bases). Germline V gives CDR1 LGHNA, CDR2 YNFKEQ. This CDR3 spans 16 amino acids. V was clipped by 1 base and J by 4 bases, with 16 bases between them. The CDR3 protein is CASSQGAGQTLYGYTF. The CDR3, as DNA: TGTGCCAGCAGCCAAGGGGCAGGACAGACCCTCTATGGCTACACCTTC.

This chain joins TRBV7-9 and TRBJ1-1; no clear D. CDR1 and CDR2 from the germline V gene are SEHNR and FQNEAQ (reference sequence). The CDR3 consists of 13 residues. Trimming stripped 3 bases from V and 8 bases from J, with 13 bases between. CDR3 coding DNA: TGTGCCAGCAGCTTGGGCAGACTACAGGAAGCTTTCTTT. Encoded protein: CASSLGRLQEAFF.

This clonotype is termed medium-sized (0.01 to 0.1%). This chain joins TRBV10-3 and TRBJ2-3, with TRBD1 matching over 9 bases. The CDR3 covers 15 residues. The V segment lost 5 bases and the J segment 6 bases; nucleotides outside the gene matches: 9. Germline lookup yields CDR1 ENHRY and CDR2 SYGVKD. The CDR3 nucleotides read TGTGCCATCAGTCAAGACAGGGGGAAGGGGGATACGCAGTATTTT. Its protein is CAISQDRGKGDTQYF.

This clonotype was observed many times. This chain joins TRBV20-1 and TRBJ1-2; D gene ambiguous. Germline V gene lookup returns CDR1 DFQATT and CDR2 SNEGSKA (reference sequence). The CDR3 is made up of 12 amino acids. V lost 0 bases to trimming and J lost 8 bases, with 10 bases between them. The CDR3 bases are TGCAGTGCTAGAGACCGCGGGAGCGGCTACACCTTC. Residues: CSARDRGSGYTF.

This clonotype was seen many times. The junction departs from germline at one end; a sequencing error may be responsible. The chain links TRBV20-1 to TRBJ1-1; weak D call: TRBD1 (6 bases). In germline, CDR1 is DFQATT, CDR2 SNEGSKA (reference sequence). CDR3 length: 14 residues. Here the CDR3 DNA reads TGCAGTGCTAGAGACGGCAGGGGAGGGACTGAAGTTTTCTTT. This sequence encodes CSARDGRGGTEVFF.

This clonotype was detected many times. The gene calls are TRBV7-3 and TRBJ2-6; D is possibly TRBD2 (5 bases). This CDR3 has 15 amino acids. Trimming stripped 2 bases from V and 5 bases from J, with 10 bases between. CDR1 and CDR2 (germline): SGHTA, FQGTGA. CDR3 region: CASSLSAGRANVLTF. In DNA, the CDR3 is TGTGCCAGCAGCTTATCGGCGGGTAGGGCCAACGTCCTGACTTTC.

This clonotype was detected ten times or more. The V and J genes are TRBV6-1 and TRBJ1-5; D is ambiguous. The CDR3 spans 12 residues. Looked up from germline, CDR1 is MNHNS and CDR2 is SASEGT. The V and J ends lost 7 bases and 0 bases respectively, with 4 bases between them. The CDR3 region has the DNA TGTGCCAGCACAGTTAGCAATCAGCCCCAGCATTTT. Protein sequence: CASTVSNQPQHF.

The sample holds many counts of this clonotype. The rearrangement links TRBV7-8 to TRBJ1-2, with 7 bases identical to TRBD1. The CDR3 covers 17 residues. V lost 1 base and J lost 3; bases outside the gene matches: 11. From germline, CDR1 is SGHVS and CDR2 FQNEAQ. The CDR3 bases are TGTGCCAGCAGCTTAGAGGAGACAGGGAAGTTCGACTATGGCTACACCTTC. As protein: CASSLEETGKFDYGYTF. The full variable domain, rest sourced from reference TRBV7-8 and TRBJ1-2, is GAGVSQSPRYKVAKRGQDVALRCDPISGHVSLFWYQQALGQGPEFLTYFQNEAQLDKSGLPSDRFFAERPEGSVSTLKIQRTQQEDSAVYLCASSLEETGKFDYGYTFGSGTRLTVV.

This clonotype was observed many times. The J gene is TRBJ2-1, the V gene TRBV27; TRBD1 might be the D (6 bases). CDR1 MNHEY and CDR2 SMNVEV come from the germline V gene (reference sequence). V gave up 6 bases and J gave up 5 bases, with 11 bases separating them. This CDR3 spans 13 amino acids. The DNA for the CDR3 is TGTGCCAGCAGAGAGGGGGTCCACAATGAGCAGTTCTTC. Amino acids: CASREGVHNEQFF.

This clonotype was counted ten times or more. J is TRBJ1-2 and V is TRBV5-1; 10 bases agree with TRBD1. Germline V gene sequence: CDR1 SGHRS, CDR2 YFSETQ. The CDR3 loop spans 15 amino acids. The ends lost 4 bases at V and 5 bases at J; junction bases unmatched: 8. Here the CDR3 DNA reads TGCGCCAGCAGCGTCGGGACAGGGGAGGGTTATGGCTACACCTTC. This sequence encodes CASSVGTGEGYGYTF.

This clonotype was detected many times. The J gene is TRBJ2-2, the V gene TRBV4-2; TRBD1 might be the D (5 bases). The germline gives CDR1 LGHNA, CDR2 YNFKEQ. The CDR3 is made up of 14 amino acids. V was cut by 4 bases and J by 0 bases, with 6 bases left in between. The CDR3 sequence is CASSPGTNTGELFF. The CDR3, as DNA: TGTGCCAGCAGCCCAGGGACGAACACCGGGGAGCTGTTTTTT.